This T cell receptor (beta chain) was identified during a study of CD8 T cells in ankylosing spondylitis. Study-level findings and limits: A TCR beta motif of under ten highly homologous variants appeared characteristic of ankylosing spondylitis blood. In ankylosing spondylitis patients, matched synovial fluid reportedly showed significant enrichment of disease-linked clones. In the blood and synovial fluid of reactive arthritis, some motif variants had been previously reported.

TCR beta libraries were made by quantitative 5'-RACE with molecular barcodes. MiXCR was run by TCRdb on the 5' RACE reads, yielding one entry per CDR3 protein. Of around 890,000 distinct CDR3 sequences in the sample, 10% to 15% are singletons; the top ten hold 0.45% to 0.6%. With respect to this clonotype: Its target is unknown.

The receptor's source is a male donor with ankylosing spondylitis. The sample comprised blood, either unsorted or a sorted T cell fraction (not recorded which).

The chain's CDR3 is CASSRRDSLEAFF. The DNA for the CDR3 is TGTGCCAGCAGCCGTCGGGACAGCCTTGAAGCTTTCTTT. This sequence joins TRBV7-2 and TRBJ1-1, with 7 positions matching TRBD1. After removal of 5 bases from V and 7 bases from J, the junction contained 7 bases not matched to a gene. Germline V gene data show CDR1 as SGHTA and CDR2 as FQGNSA. The CDR3 consists of 13 residues.